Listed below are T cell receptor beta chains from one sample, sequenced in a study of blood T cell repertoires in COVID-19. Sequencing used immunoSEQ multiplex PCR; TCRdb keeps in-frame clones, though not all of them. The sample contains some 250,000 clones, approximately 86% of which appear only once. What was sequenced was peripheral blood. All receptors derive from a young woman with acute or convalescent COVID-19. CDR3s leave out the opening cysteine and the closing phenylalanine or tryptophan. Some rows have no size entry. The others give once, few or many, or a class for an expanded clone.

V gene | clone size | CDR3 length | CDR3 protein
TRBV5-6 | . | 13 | ASSPTLSSYNEQF
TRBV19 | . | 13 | ASTPRLDKAREQY
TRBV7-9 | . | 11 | ASSLGRGGELF
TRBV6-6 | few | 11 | ASTSGTALGYT
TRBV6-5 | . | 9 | ATHFSYEQY
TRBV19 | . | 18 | ASSNSGTSGRVRGTGELF
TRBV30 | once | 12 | AWTRDRGSYEQY
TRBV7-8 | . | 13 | ASSPRTGGFGELF
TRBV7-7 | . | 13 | ASSRTTGGAGELF
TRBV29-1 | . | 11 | SVEVRAGNTIY
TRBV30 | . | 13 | AWSIKGQGNTEAF